This T cell receptor beta chain was profiled in a study of post-analysis software for immune sequencing data. Study-level background: Included courses were relapsing-remitting and secondary progressive multiple sclerosis; progressive-relapsing multiple sclerosis was also included. Study results and limitations: Multiple sclerosis patients showed significantly lower normalized Chao1 diversity than controls did. Same-batch preparations were strongly co-clustered by F measure. TRBV5-6, TRBV5-1 and TRBV20-1 were among 4 or 5 TRBV segments more frequent in patients than controls.

This CDR3 region has 17 residues. Losses at the gene ends were 5 bases for V and 2 bases for J; bases not matched to a gene: 10. Germline CDR1 MNHNS, CDR2 SASEGT. Researchers reported that TCR beta cDNA libraries carried unique molecular identifiers. Yield was around 500,000 cDNA molecules from around 1 to 10 million T cells. TCRdb passed the PCR reads through MiXCR, listing each CDR3 protein once. The sample has about 770,000 distinct CDR3 sequences; about half are singletons. This clonotype was found a few times. Antigen: not known. The material sequenced was blood. The source of this sequence is a girl under 18 with multiple sclerosis. The genes are TRBV6-1 and TRBJ2-1; TRBD2 matches 9 bases. The CDR3 loop reads CASSPRAGGDTYNEQFF. CDR3 sequence (DNA): TGTGCCAGCAGTCCAAGGGCGGGAGGGGATACCTACAATGAGCAGTTCTTC.